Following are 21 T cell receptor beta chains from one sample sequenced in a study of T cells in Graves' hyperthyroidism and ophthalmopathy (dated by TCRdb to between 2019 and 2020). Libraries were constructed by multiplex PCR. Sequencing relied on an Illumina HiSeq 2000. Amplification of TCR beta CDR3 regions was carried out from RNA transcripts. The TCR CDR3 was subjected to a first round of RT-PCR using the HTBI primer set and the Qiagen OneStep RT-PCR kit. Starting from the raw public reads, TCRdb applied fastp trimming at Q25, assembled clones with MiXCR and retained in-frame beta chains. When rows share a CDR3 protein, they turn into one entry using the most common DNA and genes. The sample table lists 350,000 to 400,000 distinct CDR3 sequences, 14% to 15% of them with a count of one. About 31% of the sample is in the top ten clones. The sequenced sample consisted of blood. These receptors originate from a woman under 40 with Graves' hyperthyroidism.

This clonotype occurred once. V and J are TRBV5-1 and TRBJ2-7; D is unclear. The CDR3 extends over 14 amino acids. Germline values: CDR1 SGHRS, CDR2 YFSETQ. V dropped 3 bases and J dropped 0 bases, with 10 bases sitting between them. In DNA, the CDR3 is TGCGCCAGCAGCTACACGACGCGCTCCTACGAGCAGTACTTC. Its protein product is CASSYTTRSYEQYF. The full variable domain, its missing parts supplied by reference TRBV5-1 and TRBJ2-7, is KAGVTQTPRYLIKTRGQQVTLSCSPISGHRSVSWYQQTPGQGLQFLFEYFSETQRNKGNFPGRFSGRQFSNSRSEMNVSTLELGDSALYLCASSYTTRSYEQYFGPGTRLTVT.

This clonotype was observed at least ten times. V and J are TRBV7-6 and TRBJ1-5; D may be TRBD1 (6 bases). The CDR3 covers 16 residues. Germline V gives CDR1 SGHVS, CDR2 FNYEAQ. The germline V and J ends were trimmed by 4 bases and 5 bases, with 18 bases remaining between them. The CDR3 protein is CASSSRFGGRDQPQHF. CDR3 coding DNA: TGTGCCAGCAGCTCACGCTTTGGGGGCCGTGATCAGCCCCAGCATTTT.

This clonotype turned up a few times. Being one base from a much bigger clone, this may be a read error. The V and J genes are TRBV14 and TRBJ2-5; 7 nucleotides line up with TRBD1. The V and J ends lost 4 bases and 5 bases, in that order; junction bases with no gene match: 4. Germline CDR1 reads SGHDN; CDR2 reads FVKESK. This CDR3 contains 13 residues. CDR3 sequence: CASSRGGAETQYF. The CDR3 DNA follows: TGTGCCAGCAGCCGAGGGGGCGCGGAGACCCAGTACTTC.

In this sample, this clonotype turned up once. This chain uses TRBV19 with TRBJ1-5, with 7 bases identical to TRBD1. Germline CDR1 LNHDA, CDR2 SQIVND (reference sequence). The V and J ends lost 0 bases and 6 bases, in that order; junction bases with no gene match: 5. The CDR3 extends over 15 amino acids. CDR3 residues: CASSIDQGGGQPQHF. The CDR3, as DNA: TGTGCCAGTAGTATAGACCAGGGGGGGGGTCAGCCCCAGCATTTT.

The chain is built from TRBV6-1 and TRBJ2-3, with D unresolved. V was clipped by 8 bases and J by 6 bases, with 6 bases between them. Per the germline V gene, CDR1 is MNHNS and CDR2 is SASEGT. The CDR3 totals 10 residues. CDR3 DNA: TGTGCCAGCGCTTTGGATACGCAGTATTTT. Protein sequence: CASALDTQYF.

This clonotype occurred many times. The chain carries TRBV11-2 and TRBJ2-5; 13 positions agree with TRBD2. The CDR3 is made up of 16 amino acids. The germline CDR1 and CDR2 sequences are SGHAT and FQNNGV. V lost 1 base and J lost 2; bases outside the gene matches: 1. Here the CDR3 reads CASSLGGLAGQETQYF. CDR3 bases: TGTGCCAGCAGCTTAGGGGGACTAGCGGGACAAGAGACCCAGTACTTC.

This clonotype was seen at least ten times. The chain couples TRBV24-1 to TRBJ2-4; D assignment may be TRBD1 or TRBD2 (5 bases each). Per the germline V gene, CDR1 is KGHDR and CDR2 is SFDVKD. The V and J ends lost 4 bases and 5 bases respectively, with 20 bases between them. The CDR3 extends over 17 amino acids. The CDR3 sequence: CATSDPRLRQGENIQYF. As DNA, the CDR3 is TGTGCCACCAGTGACCCCAGACTCCGGCAGGGAGAAAACATTCAGTACTTC.

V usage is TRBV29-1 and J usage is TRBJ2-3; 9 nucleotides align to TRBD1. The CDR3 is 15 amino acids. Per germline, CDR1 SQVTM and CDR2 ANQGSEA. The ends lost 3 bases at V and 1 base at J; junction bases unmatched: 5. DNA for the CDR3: TGCAGCGTTGATATACAGGGGGCGCGCACAGATACGCAGTATTTT. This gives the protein CSVDIQGARTDTQYF.

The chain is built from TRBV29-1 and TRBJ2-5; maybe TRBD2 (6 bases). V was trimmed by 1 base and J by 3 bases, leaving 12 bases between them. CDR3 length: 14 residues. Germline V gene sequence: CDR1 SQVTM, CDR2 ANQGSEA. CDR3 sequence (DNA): TGCAGCGTTGAAGGGGGAGGCCATGAAGAGACCCAGTACTTC. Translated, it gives CSVEGGGHEETQYF.

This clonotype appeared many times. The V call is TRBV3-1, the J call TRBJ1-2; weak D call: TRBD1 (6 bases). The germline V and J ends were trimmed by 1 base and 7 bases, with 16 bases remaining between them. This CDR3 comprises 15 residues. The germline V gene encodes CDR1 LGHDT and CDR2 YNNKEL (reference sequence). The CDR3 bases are TGTGCCAGCAGCCAAGTATCGGGGGGGGCGCTTGGCTACACCTTC. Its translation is CASSQVSGGALGYTF.

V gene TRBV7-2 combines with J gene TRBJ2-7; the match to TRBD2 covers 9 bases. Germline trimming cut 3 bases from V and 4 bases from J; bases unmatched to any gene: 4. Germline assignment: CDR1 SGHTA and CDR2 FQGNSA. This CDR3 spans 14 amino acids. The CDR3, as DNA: TGTGCCAGCAGCTTGGGGGCGGGAGGGTACGAGCAGTACTTC. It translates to CASSLGAGGYEQYF.

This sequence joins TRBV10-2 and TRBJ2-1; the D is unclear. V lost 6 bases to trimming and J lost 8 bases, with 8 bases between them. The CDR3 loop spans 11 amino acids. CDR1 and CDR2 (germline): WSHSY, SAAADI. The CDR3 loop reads CASRHGHEQFF. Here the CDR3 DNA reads TGCGCCAGCAGGCATGGACATGAGCAGTTCTTC.

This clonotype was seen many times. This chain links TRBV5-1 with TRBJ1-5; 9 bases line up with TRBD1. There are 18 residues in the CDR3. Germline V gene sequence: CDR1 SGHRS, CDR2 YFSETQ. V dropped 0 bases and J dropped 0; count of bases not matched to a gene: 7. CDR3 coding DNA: TGCGCCAGCAGCTTGGGCGGGACAGGGTCGTATAGCAATCAGCCCCAGCATTTT. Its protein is CASSLGGTGSYSNQPQHF.

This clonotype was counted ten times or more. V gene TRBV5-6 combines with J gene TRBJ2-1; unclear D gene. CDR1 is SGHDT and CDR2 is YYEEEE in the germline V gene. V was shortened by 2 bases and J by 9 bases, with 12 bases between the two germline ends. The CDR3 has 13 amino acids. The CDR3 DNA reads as TGTGCCAGCAGCTTAGGGCAGATAGGTGAGCAGTTCTTC. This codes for CASSLGQIGEQFF.

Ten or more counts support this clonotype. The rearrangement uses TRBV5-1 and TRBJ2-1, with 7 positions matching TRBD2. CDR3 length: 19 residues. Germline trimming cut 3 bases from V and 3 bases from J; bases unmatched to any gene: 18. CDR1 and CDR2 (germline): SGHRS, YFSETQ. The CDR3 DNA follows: TGCGCCAGCAGCTCGACCGGGACTACGCAACTCGGGAACTACAATGAGCAGTTCTTC. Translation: CASSSTGTTQLGNYNEQFF.

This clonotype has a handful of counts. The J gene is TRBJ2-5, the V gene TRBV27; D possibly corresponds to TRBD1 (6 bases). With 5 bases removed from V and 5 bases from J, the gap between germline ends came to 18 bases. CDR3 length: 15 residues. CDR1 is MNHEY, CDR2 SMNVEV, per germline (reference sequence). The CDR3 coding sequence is TGTGCCAGCAGTGGGCCCAGGGGCGTCTCGGAGACCCAGTACTTC. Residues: CASSGPRGVSETQYF.

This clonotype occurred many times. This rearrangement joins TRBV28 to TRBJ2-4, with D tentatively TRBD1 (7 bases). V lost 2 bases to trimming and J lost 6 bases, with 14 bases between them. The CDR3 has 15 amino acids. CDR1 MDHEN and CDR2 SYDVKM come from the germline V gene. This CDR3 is CASSLPRQGGNIQYF. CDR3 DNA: TGTGCCAGCAGTTTACCCCGACAGGGAGGAAACATTCAGTACTTC.

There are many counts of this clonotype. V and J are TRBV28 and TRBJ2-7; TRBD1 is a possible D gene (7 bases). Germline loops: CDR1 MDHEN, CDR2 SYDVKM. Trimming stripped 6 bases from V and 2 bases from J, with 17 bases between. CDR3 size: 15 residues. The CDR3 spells CASRLRGDSAYEQYF. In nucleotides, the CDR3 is TGTGCCAGCAGGTTAAGGGGGGACAGTGCCTACGAGCAGTACTTC.

The chain's CDR3 is CASSDEGRGTEAFF. CDR3 DNA: TGTGCCAGCAGTGATGAGGGAAGAGGGACTGAAGCTTTCTTT. The chain uses TRBV25-1 and TRBJ1-1, with D unclear. Trimming took off 3 bases at V and 5 bases at J, with 13 bases between the two ends. This CDR3 spans 14 amino acids. Germline loops: CDR1 MGHDK, CDR2 SYGVNS.

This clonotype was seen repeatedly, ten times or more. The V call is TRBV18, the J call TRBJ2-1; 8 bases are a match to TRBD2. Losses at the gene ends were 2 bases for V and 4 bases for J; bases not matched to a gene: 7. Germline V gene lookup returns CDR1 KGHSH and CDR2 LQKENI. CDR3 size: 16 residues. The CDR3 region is CASSPKREGKYNEQFF. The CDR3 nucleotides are TGTGCCAGCTCACCAAAACGGGAGGGCAAGTACAATGAGCAGTTCTTC.

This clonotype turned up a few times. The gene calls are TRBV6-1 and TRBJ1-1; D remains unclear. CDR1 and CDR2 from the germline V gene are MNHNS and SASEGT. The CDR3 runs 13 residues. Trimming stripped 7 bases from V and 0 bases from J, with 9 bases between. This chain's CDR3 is CASTRNLNTEAFF. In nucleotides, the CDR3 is TGTGCCAGCACCAGGAACCTGAACACTGAAGCTTTCTTT.